Below are 6 T cell receptor beta chains sequenced from a single sample in a study of T cell responses to AZD1222 COVID-19 vaccine. Method: immunoSEQ multiplex PCR; TCRdb's copy keeps in-frame clones and lacks some. The sample lists 100,000 to 150,000 clones, around 92% occurring once. Sequenced here: peripheral blood, sampled 28 days after the second AZD1222 dose. All receptors derive from an adult who received the AZD1222 COVID-19 vaccine.

The rearrangement uses TRBV6-5 and TRBJ2-4, with 7 bases lining up with TRBD2. The CDR3 is 15 amino acids. Germline lookup yields CDR1 MNHEY and CDR2 SVGAGI. V was clipped by 5 bases and J by 4 bases; unmatched bases: 8. The CDR3 DNA is TGTGCCAGCAGTCCCTATGGGACTACAAAAAACATTCAGTACTTC. Translation: CASSPYGTTKNIQYF.

V usage is TRBV5-4 and J usage is TRBJ2-2, with 10 positions matching TRBD2. Per germline, CDR1 SGHNT and CDR2 YYREEE (reference sequence). The CDR3 is 15 amino acids. Germline trimming cut 1 base from V and 5 bases from J; bases unmatched to any gene: 2. The CDR3 sequence: CASSLPSGGTGELFF. CDR3 DNA: TGTGCCAGCAGCTTGCCTAGCGGGGGAACCGGGGAGCTGTTTTTT.

V usage is TRBV5-1 and J usage is TRBJ2-1; D perhaps matches TRBD1 (6 bases). This CDR3 spans 15 amino acids. CDR1 is SGHRS and CDR2 is YFSETQ in the germline V gene. Trimming pared 0 bases from V and 7 bases from J, leaving 14 bases between. This CDR3 is CASSLGTGSGNEQFF. The CDR3, as DNA: TGCGCCAGCAGCTTGGGAACAGGGTCGGGGAATGAGCAGTTCTTC. Full variable domain (outside the CDR3, taken from reference TRBV5-1 and TRBJ2-1): KAGVTQTPRYLIKTRGQQVTLSCSPISGHRSVSWYQQTPGQGLQFLFEYFSETQRNKGNFPGRFSGRQFSNSRSEMNVSTLELGDSALYLCASSLGTGSGNEQFFGPGTRLTVL.

The table lists this clone with a few counts. This chain links TRBV2 with TRBJ1-5, with D uncertain. Trimming shortened V by 7 bases and J by 3 bases, and 13 bases separated the two germline ends. The CDR3 loop spans 14 amino acids. The germline CDR1 and CDR2 sequences are SNHLY and FYNNEI. In nucleotides, the CDR3 is TGTGCCAGCACGTTGGGCAGAGACAATCAGCCCCAGCATTTT. Its translation: CASTLGRDNQPQHF.

In this sample, this clone turned up a few times. The chain carries TRBV6-1 and TRBJ2-7, with a weak D call TRBD1 (5 bases). Germline assignment: CDR1 MNHNS and CDR2 SASEGT. The CDR3 is 15 amino acids. Trimming left V 1 base short and J 3 bases short, with 13 bases between. DNA of the CDR3: TGTGCCAGCAGTGAAGGACAGCTAACAATCTACGAGCAGTACTTC. Translated: CASSEGQLTIYEQYF.

The J gene is TRBJ1-6, the V gene TRBV7-8; D is uncertain. CDR1 is SGHVS and CDR2 is FQNEAQ in the germline V gene. CDR3 length equals 15 residues. Trimming took 6 bases from V and 4 from J, leaving 13 bases between them. The CDR3 nucleotides read TGTGCCAGCAGGTCCAGTTGGCAATATAATTCACCCCTCCACTTT. It yields the protein CASRSSWQYNSPLHF.